What follows are 10 T cell receptor beta chains derived from one specimen sequenced in a study of T cell repertoires in cytomegalovirus infection. Each CDR3 protein gets one entry after TCRdb re-called the reads with MiXCR. The sample has around 280,000 distinct CDR3 sequences, about 8.8% seen once. The specimen sequenced was PBMCs. These TCRs come from a human donor in good health (CMV status not recorded). Some clones in this sample may be carry-over from other donors' samples.

This clonotype showed up many times. This rearrangement joins TRBV12-3 or TRBV12-4 to TRBJ1-6; D is undetermined. The CDR3 is 15 residues long. V lost 8 bases and J lost 0, with 11 bases in between. This chain's CDR3 is CASYLSSSYNSPLHF. The CDR3 nucleotides read TGTGCCAGCTACCTTTCTAGCTCCTATAATTCACCCCTCCACTTT.

J is TRBJ2-1 and V is TRBV4-2; 9 nucleotides agree with TRBD1. This CDR3 is built from 16 residues. In germline, CDR1 is LGHNA, CDR2 YNFKEQ. The V gene end was trimmed by 4 bases and the J gene end by 6 bases; junction bases not matched to a gene: 10. The CDR3 coding sequence is TGTGCCAGCAGCCGGTCCGGGACAGGGAGTTTCAATGAGCAGTTCTTC. This sequence encodes CASSRSGTGSFNEQFF.

This clonotype was observed many times. The rearrangement links TRBV7-2 to TRBJ1-2; possible D gene TRBD1, 6 bases. V was pared by 5 bases and J by 3 bases, with 10 bases between. Germline CDR1 and CDR2: SGHTA and FQGNSA. The CDR3 extends over 13 amino acids. The chain's CDR3 is CASSLQGYYGYTF. CDR3 bases: TGTGCCAGCAGCCTACAGGGATACTATGGCTACACCTTC.

This clonotype appeared many times. An end of the junction differs from the germline gene, which may be a read error. The rearrangement links TRBV7-2 to TRBJ2-5, with 12 bases aligning to TRBD1. Germline V CDR1 and CDR2: SGHTA, FQGNSA. The CDR3 loop spans 14 amino acids. This CDR3 is CASSHPGQGALIPF. The CDR3 bases are TGTGCCAGCAGCCATCCGGGACAGGGGGCCCTAATCCCCTTC.

This clonotype was counted at least ten times. The chain employs TRBV25-1 and TRBJ1-2; D is possibly TRBD1 (6 bases). Deletions cut 3 bases from V and 3 bases from J, with 14 bases between. The germline V gene encodes CDR1 MGHDK and CDR2 SYGVNS. The CDR3 runs to 15 residues. CDR3 DNA sequence: TGTGCCAGCAGTGACCCCGGGGGGCTTCACTATGGCTACACCTTC. Its translation: CASSDPGGLHYGYTF.

This clonotype has at least ten counts. The chain recombines TRBV7-9 with TRBJ2-1; D perhaps matches TRBD1 (6 bases). CDR1 SEHNR and CDR2 FQNEAQ come from the germline V gene (reference sequence). The CDR3 length is 14 residues. Between the trimmed V and J ends, which lost 5 bases and 3 bases, there was a span of 11 bases. CDR3 region: CASSKDRNYNEQFF. In nucleotides, the CDR3 is TGTGCCAGCAGCAAAGACAGGAACTACAATGAGCAGTTCTTC.

This clonotype was detected ten times or more. This chain joins TRBV7-6 and TRBJ2-2; 10 nucleotides align to TRBD1. The CDR3 loop spans 19 amino acids. J gave up 5 bases and V 2 bases, and 14 bases lay outside the gene matches. Germline values: CDR1 SGHVS, CDR2 FNYEAQ. The CDR3 is CASSLIRLRQGARTGELFF. The DNA for the CDR3 is TGTGCCAGCAGCTTAATTCGTCTACGACAGGGGGCGCGGACCGGGGAGCTGTTTTTT.

This clonotype appeared a few times. The V call is TRBV20-1, the J call TRBJ1-1; a possible D gene is TRBD1 (5 bases). The CDR3 runs 14 residues. Germline V gene lookup returns CDR1 DFQATT and CDR2 SNEGSKA (reference sequence). Trimming left V 2 bases short and J 1 base short, with 11 bases between. CDR3 amino acids: CSARLGLRNTEAFF. DNA of the CDR3: TGCAGTGCTAGATTGGGGCTCAGGAACACTGAAGCTTTCTTT.

This clonotype was seen many times. The chain recombines TRBV12-3 or TRBV12-4 with TRBJ1-1; a possible D gene is TRBD1 (5 bases). CDR3 length: 16 residues. V was clipped by 7 bases and J by 0 bases, with 18 bases between them. CDR3 region: CASMESGTLMNTEAFF. The CDR3 coding sequence is TGTGCCAGCATGGAATCAGGGACGCTTATGAACACTGAAGCTTTCTTT.

This clonotype was recorded at least ten times. The rearrangement uses TRBV6-2 or TRBV6-3 and TRBJ2-7; D call uncertain. V lost 6 bases to trimming and J lost 2 bases, with 14 bases between them. From germline, CDR1 is MNHEY and CDR2 SVGEGT. The CDR3 has 14 amino acids. Here the CDR3 DNA reads TGTGCCAGCAGGAATACTTACGGCCCCTACGAGCAGTACGTC. Amino acids: CASRNTYGPYEQYV.